This T cell receptor (beta chain) was observed in a study of blood T cell repertoires in COVID-19. Trimming stripped 3 bases from V and 5 bases from J, with 11 bases between. Germline values: CDR1 DFQATT, CDR2 SNEGSKA (reference sequence). The CDR3 consists of 13 residues. Some clones are missing from TCRdb's copy, which holds only in-frame ones; the method was immunoSEQ multiplex PCR. Of about 140,000 clones in the sample, roughly 90% were seen once. The J gene is TRBJ2-1, the V gene TRBV20-1, with D possibly being TRBD2 (5 bases). Sequencing was carried out using peripheral blood. This clonotype originated in a human donor with COVID-19, enrolled during active disease. The donor label of this sample is uncertain. The CDR3 sequence is CSASISSHNEQFF. As DNA, the CDR3 is TGCAGTGCTAGTATTTCTAGCCACAATGAGCAGTTCTTC.